What follows describes a single TCR beta chain. Its antigen is currently unknown. Per the germline V gene, CDR1 is LGHNT and CDR2 is FRNRAP. The CDR3 runs to 13 residues. V dropped 4 bases and J dropped 6; count of bases not matched to a gene: 2. These data belong to a study of CD8+ T cells in alopecia areata. Turning to the study itself: Dosing with tofacitinib proceeded for 6 to 18 months, followed by 6 months off drug. General study findings and limits: Compared with normal scalp, lesional scalp had higher clonality and more expanded CD8+ clones. It was less clear whether patients shared TCRs than it was in mice, possibly because of HLA.

Treatment specified: oral pan-JAK inhibitor, 5-10 mg twice daily. The investigators collected lesional scalp punch biopsies and peripheral blood from alopecia areata patients. It was cDNA, reverse transcribed from extracted RNA, that served as the sequencing template. Method: immunoSEQ multiplex PCR; TCRdb's copy keeps in-frame clones and lacks some. The sample gives 210,000 or so clones, under 70% of which show up once; 0.95% to 1.5% is in the top ten. The chain couples TRBV12-5 to TRBJ1-5; 8 positions match TRBD1. The receptor comes from a human donor with alopecia areata. Material: CD4+ T cells sorted from blood, obtained at week 44, from a patient treated with tofacitinib. The CDR3 DNA reads TGTGCTAGTGGTTCGACAGGGGTTCAGCCCCAGCATTTT. This encodes CASGSTGVQPQHF. Based on the CDR3 plus reference TRBV12-5 and TRBJ1-5, the full variable domain is DARVTQTPRHKVTEMGQEVTMRCQPILGHNTVFWYRQTMMQGLELLAYFRNRAPLDDSGMPKDRFSAEMPDATLATLKIQPSEPRDSAVYFCASGSTGVQPQHFGDGTRLSIL.